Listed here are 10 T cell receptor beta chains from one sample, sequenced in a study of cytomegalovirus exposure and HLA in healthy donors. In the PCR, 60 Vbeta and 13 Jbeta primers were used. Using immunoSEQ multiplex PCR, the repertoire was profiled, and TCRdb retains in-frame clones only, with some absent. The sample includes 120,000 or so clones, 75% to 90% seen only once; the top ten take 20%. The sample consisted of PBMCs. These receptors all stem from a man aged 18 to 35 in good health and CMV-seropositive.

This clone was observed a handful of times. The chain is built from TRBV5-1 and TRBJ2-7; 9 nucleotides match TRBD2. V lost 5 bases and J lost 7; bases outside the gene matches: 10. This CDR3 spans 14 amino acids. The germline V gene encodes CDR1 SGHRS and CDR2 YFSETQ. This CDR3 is CASSRLAGTSEQYF. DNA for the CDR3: TGCGCCAGCAGTCGGCTAGCGGGGACGTCAGAGCAGTACTTC.

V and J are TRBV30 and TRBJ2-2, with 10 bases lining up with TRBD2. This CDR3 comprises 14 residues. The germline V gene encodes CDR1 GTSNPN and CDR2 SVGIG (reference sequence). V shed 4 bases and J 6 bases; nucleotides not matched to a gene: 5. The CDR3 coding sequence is TGTGCCTGGAAAGGTAGCGGGGGGCCCGGGGAGCTGTTTTTT. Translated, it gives CAWKGSGGPGELFF.

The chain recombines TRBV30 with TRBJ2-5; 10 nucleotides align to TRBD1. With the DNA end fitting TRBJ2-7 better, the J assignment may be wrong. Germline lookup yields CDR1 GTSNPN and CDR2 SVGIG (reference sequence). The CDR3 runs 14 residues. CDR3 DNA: TGTGCCTGGAGCCGGGACAGGGGAGGGTACGAGCAGTACTTC. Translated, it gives CAWSRDRGGYEQYF.

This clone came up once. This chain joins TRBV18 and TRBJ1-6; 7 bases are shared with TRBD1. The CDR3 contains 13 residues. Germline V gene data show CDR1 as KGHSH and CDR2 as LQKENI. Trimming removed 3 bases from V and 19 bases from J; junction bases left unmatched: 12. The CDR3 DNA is TGTGCCAGCTCACCCCTCGGACAGGCCAGCCTTCACTTT. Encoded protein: CASSPLGQASLHF.

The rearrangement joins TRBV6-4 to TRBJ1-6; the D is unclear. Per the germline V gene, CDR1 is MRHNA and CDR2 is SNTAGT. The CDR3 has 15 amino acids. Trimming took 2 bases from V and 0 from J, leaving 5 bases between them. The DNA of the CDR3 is TGTGCCAGCAGTGACGGGAGCTCCTATAATTCACCCCTCCACTTT. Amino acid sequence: CASSDGSSYNSPLHF.

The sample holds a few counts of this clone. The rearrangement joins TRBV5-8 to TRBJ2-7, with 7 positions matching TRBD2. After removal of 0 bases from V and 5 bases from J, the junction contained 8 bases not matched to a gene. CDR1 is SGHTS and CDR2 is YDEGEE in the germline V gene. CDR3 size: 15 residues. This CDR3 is CASSLERGGRDEQYF. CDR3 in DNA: TGTGCCAGCAGCTTGGAGCGGGGCGGACGGGACGAGCAGTACTTC.

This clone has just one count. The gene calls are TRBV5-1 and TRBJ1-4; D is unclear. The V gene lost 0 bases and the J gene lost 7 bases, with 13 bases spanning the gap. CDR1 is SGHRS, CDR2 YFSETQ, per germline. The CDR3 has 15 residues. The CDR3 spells CASSLAWEASEKLFF. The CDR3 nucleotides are TGCGCCAGCAGCTTGGCGTGGGAGGCGAGTGAAAAACTGTTTTTT.

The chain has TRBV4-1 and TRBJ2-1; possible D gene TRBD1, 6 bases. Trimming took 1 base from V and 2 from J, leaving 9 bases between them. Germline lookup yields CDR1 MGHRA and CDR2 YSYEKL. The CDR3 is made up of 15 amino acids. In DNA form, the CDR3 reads TGCGCCAGCAGCCAAGCCCGGGACACCTACAATGAGCAGTTCTTC. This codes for CASSQARDTYNEQFF.

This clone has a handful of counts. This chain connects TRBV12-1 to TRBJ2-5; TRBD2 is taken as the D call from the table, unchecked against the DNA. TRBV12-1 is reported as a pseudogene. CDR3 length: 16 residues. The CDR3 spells CASSSTSGGDGETQYF. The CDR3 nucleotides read TGTGCCAGCAGTTCGACTAGCGGGGGGGATGGCGAGACCCAGTACTTC.

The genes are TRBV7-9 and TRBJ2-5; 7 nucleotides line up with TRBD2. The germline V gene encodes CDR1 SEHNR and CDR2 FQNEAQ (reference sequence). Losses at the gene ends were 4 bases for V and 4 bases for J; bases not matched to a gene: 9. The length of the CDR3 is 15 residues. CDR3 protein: CASSWRPGGGETQYF. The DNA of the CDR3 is TGTGCCAGCAGCTGGAGGCCGGGCGGGGGAGAGACCCAGTACTTC.